This TCR beta chain was documented in a study of CXCR3-negative and CXCR3-positive naive CD8 T cells. Overall study results and limits: The level of CXCR3 expression partially decreased after cryopreservation; the majority of assays used fresh PBMCs.

In preparing the TRB cDNA libraries, 5' RACE with UMI labels was used. TCRdb reprocessed the 5' RACE reads and keeps a single row for each CDR3 protein, giving no DNA. The sample data list 70,000 to 100,000 distinct CDR3 sequences. Note on this clonotype: What it recognizes is unknown.

Germline V lookup: CDR1 MGHDK, CDR2 SYGVNS. This CDR3 is built from 12 residues. Researchers sorted 300,000 cells of each CD8+ T cell subset in triplicate. Phenotypically, naive CD8+ T cells corresponded to CD45RO-CCR7+CD27+CD95-. Sequenced: naive CXCR3- CD8+ T cells from blood. Stated subset: CD45RO-CCR7+CD27+CD95- naive CD8+ T cells lacking CXCR3 (TNR3-). The chain has TRBV25-1 and TRBJ1-5. This receptor was identified in a human donor in good health. Some clones in this sample may be carry-over from other donors' samples. CDR3 sequence: CASSYSNQPQHF.